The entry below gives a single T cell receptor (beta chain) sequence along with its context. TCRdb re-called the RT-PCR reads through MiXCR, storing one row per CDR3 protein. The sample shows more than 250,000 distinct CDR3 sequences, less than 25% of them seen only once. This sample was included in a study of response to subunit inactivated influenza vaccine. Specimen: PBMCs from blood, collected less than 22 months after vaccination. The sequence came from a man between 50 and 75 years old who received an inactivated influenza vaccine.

Here the CDR3 DNA reads TGTGCCAGCAGTTGGGGTTCTGGGCGGCCTAATGAAAAACTGTTTTTT. As protein: CASSWGSGRPNEKLFF. The chain has TRBV6-5 and TRBJ1-4; D not resolved. Per the germline V gene, CDR1 is MNHEY and CDR2 is SVGAGI. Trimming shortened V by 4 bases and J by 3 bases, and 15 bases separated the two germline ends. This CDR3 is built from 16 residues.